This T cell receptor (beta chain) was observed in a study of blood T cell repertoires in COVID-19. Study-level background: Nucleic acid was either cDNA or gDNA, and it came from T cells, B-cell-depleted T cells, or PBMCs.

Sequenced by immunoSEQ multiplex PCR; TCRdb stores in-frame clones only, minus some. This sample has over 200,000 clones, with just over 85% found just once. Donors in Cohort 3 who had recovered were those with two negative PCRs, healthcare professional clearance, or resolution of their symptoms. V lost 2 bases and J lost 0; bases outside the gene matches: 13. The germline V gene has CDR1 SGHRS and CDR2 YFSETQ. The CDR3 length is 18 residues. This receptor was obtained from a man between 18 and 35 years old who had recovered from COVID-19. Material: PBMCs or T cells enriched from blood (not recorded which). The chain carries TRBV5-1 and TRBJ1-1; 7 nucleotides agree with TRBD1. Here the CDR3 DNA reads TGCGCCAGCAGCTTAGGGGTCAGAGGGACAGTCTTGAACACTGAAGCTTTCTTT. This encodes CASSLGVRGTVLNTEAFF.